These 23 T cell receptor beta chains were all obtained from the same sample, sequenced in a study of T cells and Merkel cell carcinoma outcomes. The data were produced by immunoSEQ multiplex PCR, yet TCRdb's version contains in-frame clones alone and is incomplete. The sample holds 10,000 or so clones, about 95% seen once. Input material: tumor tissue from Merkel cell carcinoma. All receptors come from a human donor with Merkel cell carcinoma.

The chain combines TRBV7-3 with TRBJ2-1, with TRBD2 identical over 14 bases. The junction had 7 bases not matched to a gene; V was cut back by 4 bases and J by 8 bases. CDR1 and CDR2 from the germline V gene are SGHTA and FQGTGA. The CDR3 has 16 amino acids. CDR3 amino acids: CASSYTGTSGSHEQFF. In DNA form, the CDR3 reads TGTGCCAGCAGCTATACCGGGACTAGCGGGAGCCATGAGCAGTTCTTC. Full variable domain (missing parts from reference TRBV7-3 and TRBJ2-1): GAGVSQTPSNKVTEKGKYVELRCDPISGHTALYWYRQSLGQGPEFLIYFQGTGAADDSGLPNDRFFAVRPEGSVSTLKIQRTERGDSAVYLCASSYTGTSGSHEQFFGPGTRLTVL.

This CDR3 reads CASSLDPGGPVDIQYF. The CDR3 region has the DNA TGCGCCAGCAGCTTGGATCCGGGAGGGCCGGTCGACATTCAGTACTTC. This chain joins TRBV5-1 and TRBJ2-4; TRBD2 matches 8 bases. The trim removed 0 bases at V and 8 bases at J, leaving 10 bases unmatched. The V gene's germline CDR1 is SGHRS and CDR2 YFSETQ. The CDR3 is made up of 16 amino acids.

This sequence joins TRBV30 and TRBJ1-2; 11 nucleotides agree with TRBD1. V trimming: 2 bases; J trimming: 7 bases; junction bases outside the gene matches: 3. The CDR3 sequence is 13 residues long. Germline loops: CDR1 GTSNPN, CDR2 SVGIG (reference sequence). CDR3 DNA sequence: TGTGCCTGGAGTCCGGACAGGGGGCCTGGCTACACCTTC. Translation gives CAWSPDRGPGYTF.

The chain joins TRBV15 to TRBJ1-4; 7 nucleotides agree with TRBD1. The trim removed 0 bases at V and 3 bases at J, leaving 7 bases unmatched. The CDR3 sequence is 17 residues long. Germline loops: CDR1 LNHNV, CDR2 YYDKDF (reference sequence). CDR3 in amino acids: CATSRDLQGGANEKLFF. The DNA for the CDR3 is TGTGCCACCAGCAGAGACCTCCAGGGGGGAGCTAATGAAAAACTGTTTTTT.

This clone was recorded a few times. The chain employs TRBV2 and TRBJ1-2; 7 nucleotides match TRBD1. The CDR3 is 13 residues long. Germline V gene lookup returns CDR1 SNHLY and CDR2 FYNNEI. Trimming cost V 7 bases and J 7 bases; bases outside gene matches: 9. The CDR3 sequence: CASTYDRVGGYTF. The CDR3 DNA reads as TGTGCCAGCACCTACGACAGGGTGGGTGGCTACACCTTC.

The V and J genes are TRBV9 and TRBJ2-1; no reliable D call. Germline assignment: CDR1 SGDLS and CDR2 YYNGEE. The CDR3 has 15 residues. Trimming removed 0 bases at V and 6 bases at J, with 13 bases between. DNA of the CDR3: TGTGCCAGCAGCGTAGGTGGCGGCCATCTCAATGAGCAGTTCTTC. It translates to CASSVGGGHLNEQFF.

In DNA, the CDR3 is TGTGCCAGCAGCTTAATAGGGCGGTATGAGCAGTTCTTC. Protein product: CASSLIGRYEQFF. The chain is built from TRBV11-2 and TRBJ2-1; D is unclear. Trimming removed 2 bases at V and 8 bases at J, with 10 bases between. This CDR3 spans 13 amino acids. Germline V gene data show CDR1 as SGHAT and CDR2 as FQNNGV.

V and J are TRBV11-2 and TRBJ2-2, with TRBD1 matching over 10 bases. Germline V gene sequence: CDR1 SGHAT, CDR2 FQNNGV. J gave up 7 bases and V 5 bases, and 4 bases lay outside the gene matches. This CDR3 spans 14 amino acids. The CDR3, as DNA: TGTGCCAGCAGCCGACAGGGGGCTGGCGGGGAGCTGTTTTTT. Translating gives CASSRQGAGGELFF.

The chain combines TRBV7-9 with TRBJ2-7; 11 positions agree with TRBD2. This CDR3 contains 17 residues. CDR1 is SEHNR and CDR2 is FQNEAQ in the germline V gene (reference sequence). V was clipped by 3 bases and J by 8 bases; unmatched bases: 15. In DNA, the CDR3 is TGTGCCAGCAGCTTGACTAGCGGGGCCCAACCGGGGGGAAAGCAGTACTTC. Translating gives CASSLTSGAQPGGKQYF.

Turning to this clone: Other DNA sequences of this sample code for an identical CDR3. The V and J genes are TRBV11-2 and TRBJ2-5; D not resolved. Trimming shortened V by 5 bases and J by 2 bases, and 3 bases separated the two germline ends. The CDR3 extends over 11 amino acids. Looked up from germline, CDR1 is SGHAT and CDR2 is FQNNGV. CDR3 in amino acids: CASSLQETQYF. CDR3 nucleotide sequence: TGTGCCAGCAGCCTACAAGAGACCCAGTACTTC.

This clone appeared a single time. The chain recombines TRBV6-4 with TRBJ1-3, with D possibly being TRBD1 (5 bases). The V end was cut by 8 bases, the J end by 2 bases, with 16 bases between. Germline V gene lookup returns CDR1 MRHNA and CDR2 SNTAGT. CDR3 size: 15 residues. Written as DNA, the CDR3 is TGTGCCAGCGGGAACCGGGGGATAACTGGAAACACCATATATTTT. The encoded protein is CASGNRGITGNTIYF.

The CDR3 region has the DNA TGTGCCAGCAGCCTCCCCGGGGGCGACCAGTACTTC. This codes for CASSLPGGDQYF. The V gene is TRBV6-5, the J gene TRBJ2-7, with D tentatively TRBD1 or TRBD2 (6 bases each). Germline V gene data show CDR1 as MNHEY and CDR2 as SVGAGI. V was shortened by 6 bases and J by 10 bases, with 16 bases between the two germline ends. This CDR3 has 12 residues.

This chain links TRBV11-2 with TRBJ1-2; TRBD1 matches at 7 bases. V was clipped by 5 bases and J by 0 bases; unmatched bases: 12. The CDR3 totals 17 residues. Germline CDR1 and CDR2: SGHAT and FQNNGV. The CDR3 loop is CASSRRATGIANYGYTF. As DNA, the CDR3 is TGTGCCAGCAGCCGAAGGGCGACAGGGATTGCTAACTATGGCTACACCTTC.

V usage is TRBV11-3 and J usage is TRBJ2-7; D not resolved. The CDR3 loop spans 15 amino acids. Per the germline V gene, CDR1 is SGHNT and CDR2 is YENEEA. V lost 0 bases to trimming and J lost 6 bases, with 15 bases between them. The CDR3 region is CASSLEARYLSEQYF. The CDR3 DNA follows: TGTGCCAGCAGCTTAGAAGCCAGATACCTCTCCGAGCAGTACTTC.

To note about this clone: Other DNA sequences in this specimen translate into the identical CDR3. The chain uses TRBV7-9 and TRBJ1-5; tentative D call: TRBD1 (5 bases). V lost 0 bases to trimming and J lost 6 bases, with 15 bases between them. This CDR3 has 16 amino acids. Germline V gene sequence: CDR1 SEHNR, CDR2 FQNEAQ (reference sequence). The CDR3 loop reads CASSLAGSDRGQPQHF. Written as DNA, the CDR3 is TGTGCCAGCAGCTTAGCCGGCTCCGATAGGGGTCAGCCCCAGCATTTT.

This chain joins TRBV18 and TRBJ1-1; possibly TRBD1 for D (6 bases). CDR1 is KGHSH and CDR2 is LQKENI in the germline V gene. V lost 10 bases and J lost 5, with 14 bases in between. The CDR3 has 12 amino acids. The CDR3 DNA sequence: TGTGCCACCAAAAGGGGGGAAACTGAAGCTTTCTTT. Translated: CATKRGETEAFF.

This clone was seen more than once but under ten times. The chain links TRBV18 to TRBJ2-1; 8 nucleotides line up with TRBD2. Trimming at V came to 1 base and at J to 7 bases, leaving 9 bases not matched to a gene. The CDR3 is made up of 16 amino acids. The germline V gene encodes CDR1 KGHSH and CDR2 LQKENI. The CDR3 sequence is CASSPRTAGVRNEQFF. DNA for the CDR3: TGTGCCAGCTCACCACGTACAGCGGGAGTTCGGAATGAGCAGTTCTTC.

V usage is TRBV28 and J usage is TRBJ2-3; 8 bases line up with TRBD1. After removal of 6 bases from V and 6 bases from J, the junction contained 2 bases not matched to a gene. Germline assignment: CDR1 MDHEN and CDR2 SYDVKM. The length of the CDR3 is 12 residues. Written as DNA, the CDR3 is TGTGCCAGCAGAACAGGGGGGGATACGCAGTATTTT. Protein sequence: CASRTGGDTQYF.

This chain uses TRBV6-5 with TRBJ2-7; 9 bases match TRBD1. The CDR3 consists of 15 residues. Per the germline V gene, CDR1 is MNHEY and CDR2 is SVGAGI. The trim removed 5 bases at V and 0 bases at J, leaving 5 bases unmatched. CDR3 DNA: TGTGCCAGCAGTCGAATGGGACAGGGCTCCTACGAGCAGTACTTC. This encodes CASSRMGQGSYEQYF.

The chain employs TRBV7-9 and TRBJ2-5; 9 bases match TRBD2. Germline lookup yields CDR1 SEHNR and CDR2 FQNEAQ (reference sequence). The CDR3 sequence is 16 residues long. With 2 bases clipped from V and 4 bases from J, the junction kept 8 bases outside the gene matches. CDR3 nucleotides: TGTGCCAGCAGCTTAAACTCCGGCGGGAGGGGAGAGACCCAGTACTTC. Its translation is CASSLNSGGRGETQYF. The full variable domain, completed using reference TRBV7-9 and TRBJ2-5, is DTGVSQNPRHKITKRGQNVTFRCDPISEHNRLYWYRQTLGQGPEFLTYFQNEAQLEKSRLLSDRFSAERPKGSFSTLEIQRTEQGDSAMYLCASSLNSGGRGETQYFGPGTRLLVL.

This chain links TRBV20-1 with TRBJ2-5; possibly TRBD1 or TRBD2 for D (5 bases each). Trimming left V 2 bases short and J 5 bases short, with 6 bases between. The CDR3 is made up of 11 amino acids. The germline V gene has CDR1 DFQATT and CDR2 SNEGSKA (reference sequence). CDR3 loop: CSARWGETQYF. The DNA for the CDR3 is TGCAGTGCTAGATGGGGGGAGACCCAGTACTTC.

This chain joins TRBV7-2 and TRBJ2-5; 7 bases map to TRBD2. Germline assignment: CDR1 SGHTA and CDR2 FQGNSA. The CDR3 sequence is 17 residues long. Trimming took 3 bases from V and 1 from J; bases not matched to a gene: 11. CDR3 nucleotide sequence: TGTGCCAGCAGCTTTTCCTATCATGGGGGGGGCCAAGAGACCCAGTACTTC. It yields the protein CASSFSYHGGGQETQYF.

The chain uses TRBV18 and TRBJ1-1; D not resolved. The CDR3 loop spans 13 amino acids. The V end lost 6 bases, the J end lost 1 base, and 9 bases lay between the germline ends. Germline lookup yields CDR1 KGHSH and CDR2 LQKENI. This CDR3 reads CASSPNQNTEAFF. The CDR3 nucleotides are TGTGCCAGCTCGCCTAACCAGAACACTGAAGCTTTCTTT.